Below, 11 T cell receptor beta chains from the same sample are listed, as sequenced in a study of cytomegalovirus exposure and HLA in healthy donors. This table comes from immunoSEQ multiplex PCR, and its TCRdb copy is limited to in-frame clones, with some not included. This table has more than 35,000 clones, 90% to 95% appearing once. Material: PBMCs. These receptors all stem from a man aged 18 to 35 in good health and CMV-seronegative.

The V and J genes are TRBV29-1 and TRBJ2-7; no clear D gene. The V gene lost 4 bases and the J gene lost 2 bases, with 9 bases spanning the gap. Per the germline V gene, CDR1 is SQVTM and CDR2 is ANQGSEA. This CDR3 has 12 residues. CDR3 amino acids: CSVVTVPYEQYF. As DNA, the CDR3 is TGCAGCGTTGTAACGGTCCCCTACGAGCAGTACTTC.

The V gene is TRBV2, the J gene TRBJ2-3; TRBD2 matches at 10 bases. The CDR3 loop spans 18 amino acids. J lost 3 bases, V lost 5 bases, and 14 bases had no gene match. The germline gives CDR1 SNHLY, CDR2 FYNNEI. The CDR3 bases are TGTGCCAGCAGTCAACCTCCGGGACTAGCGAGGGGGACAGATACGCAGTATTTT. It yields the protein CASSQPPGLARGTDTQYF. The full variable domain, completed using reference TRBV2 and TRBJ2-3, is EPEVTQTPSHQVTQMGQEVILRCVPISNHLYFYWYRQILGQKVEFLVSFYNNEISEKSEIFDDQFSVERPDGSNFTLKIRSTKLEDSAMYFCASSQPPGLARGTDTQYFGPGTRLTVL.

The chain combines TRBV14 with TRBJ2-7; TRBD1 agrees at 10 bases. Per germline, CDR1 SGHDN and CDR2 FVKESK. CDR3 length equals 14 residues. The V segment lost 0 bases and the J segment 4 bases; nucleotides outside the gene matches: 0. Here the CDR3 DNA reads TGTGCCAGCAGCCAAGAGGACAGGGGGTACGAGCAGTACTTC. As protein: CASSQEDRGYEQYF.

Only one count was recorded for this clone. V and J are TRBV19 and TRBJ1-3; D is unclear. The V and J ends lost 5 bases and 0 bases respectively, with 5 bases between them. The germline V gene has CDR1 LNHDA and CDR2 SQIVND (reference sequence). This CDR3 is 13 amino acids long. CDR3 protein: CASSELSGNTIYF. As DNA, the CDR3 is TGTGCCAGTAGTGAACTCTCTGGAAACACCATATATTTT.

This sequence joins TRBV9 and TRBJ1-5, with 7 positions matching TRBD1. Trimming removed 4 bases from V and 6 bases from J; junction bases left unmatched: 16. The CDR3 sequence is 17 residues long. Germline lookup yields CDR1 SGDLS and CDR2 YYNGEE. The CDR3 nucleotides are TGTGCCAGCAGCCAATACATAAGACAGGGAGTAGTTCAGCCCCAGCATTTT. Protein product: CASSQYIRQGVVQPQHF.

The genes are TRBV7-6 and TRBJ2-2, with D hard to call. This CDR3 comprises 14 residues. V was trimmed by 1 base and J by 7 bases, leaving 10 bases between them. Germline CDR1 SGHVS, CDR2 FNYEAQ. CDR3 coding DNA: TGTGCCAGCAGCTTAGAGCTCAACTTCGGGGAGCTGTTTTTT. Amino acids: CASSLELNFGELFF.

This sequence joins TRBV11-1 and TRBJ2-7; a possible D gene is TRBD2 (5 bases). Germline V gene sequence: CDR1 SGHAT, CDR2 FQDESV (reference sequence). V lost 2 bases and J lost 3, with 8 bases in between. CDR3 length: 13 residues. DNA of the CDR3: TGTGCCAGCAGCTTAAGAGGGAGCTACGAGCAGTACTTC. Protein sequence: CASSLRGSYEQYF.

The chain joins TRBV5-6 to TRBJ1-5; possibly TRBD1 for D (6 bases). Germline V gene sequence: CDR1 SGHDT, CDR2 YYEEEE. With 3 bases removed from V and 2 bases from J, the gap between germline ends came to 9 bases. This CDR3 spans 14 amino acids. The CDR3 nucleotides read TGTGCCAGCAGCTCACAGGGCGGCAATCAGCCCCAGCATTTT. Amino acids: CASSSQGGNQPQHF.

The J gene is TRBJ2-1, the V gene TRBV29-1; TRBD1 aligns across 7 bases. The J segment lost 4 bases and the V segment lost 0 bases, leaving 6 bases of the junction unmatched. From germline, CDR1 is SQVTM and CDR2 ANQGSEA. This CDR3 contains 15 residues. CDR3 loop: CSVEDLTGHYNEQFF. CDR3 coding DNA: TGCAGCGTTGAAGATTTGACAGGGCATTACAATGAGCAGTTCTTC.

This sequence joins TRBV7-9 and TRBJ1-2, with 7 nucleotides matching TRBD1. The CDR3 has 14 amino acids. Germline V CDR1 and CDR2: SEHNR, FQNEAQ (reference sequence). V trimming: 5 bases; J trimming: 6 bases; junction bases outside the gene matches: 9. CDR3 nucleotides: TGTGCCAGCAGCCAAGGTAGGGGGCCAAATGGCTACACCTTC. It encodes CASSQGRGPNGYTF.

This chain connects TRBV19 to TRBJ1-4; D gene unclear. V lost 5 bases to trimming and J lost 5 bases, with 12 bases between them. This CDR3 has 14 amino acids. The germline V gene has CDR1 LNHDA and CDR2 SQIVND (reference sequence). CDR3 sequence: CASSVQVANEKLFF. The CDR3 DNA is TGTGCCAGTAGTGTCCAGGTAGCGAATGAAAAACTGTTTTTT.